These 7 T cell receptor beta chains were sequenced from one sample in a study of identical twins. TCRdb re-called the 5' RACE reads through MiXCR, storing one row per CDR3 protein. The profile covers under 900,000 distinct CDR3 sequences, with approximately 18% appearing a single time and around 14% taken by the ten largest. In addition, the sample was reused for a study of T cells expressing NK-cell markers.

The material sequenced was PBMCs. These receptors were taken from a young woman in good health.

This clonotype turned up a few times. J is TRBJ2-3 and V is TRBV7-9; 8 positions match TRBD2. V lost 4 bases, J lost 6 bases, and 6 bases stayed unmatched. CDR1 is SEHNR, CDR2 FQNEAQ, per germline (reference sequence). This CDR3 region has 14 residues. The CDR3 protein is CASSSSGSEDTQYF. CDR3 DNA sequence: TGTGCCAGCAGCTCCAGCGGGAGTGAGGATACGCAGTATTTT.

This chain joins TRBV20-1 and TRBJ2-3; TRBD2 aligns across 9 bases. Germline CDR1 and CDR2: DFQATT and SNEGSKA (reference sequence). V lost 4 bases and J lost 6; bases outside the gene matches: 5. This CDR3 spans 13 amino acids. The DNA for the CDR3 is TGCAGTGCTATTGCGGGGGGGCCCGATACGCAGTATTTT. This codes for CSAIAGGPDTQYF.

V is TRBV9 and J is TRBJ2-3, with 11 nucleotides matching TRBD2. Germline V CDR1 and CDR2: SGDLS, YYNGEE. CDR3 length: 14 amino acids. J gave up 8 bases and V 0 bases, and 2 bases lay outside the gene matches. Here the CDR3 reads CASSVGLAGSTQYF. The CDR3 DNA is TGTGCCAGCAGCGTAGGACTAGCGGGGAGTACGCAGTATTTT.

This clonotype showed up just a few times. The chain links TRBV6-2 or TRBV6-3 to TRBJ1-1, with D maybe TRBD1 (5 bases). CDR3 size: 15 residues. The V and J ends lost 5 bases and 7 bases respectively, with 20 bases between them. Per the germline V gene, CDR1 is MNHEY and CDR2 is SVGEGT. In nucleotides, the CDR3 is TGTGCCAGCAGTGACGCAGGGAGCCCTAAGGGTGAAGCTTTCTTT. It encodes CASSDAGSPKGEAFF.

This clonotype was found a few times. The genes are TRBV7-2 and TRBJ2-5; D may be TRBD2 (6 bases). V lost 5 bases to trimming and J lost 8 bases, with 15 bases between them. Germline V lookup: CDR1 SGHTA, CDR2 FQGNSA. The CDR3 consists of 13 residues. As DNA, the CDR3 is TGTGCCAGCAGCGCCGGGACTGTGGTTACCCAGTACTTC. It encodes CASSAGTVVTQYF.

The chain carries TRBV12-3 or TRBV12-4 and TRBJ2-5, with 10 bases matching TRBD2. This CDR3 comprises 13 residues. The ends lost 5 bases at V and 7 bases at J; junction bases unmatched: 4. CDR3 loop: CASSPAGGRTQYF. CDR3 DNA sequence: TGTGCCAGCAGTCCAGCGGGGGGGCGGACCCAGTACTTC.

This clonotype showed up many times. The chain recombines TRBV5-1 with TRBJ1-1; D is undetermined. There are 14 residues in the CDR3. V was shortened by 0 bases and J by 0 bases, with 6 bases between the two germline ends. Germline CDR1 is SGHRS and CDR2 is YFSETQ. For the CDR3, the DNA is TGCGCCAGCAGCTTGGAAGGGTTGAACACTGAAGCTTTCTTT. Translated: CASSLEGLNTEAFF.